A single sample is the source of the 17 T cell receptor beta chains below, sequenced in a study of identical twins. TCRdb re-derived calls from the 5' RACE reads in MiXCR, one entry per CDR3 protein. The data hold hundreds of thousands of distinct CDR3 sequences, with 15% to 20% observed a single time. These same data were also listed under a study on T cells expressing NK-cell markers.

Sequenced material: PBMCs. The receptors shown here come from a young woman in good health.

This clonotype was observed a few times. This rearrangement joins TRBV6-2 or TRBV6-3 to TRBJ1-5; D ambiguous. Deletions cut 6 bases from V and 4 bases from J, with 10 bases between. In germline, CDR1 is MNHEY, CDR2 SVGEGT. The CDR3 is 13 amino acids. CDR3 region: CASRETGNQPQHF. CDR3 nucleotides: TGTGCCAGCAGAGAGACGGGGAATCAGCCCCAGCATTTT.

The J gene is TRBJ2-1, the V gene TRBV25-1, with D possibly matching TRBD1 (5 bases). The CDR3 has 11 amino acids. Germline-derived CDR1 and CDR2 are MGHDK and SYGVNS. V shed 8 bases and J shed 10 bases, with 12 bases lying between them. CDR3 loop: CASLKGLEQFF. The CDR3 coding sequence is TGTGCCAGCCTAAAGGGGCTGGAGCAGTTCTTC.

The chain uses TRBV6-1 and TRBJ2-2, with 10 bases that match TRBD1. The CDR3 totals 14 residues. The V segment lost 6 bases and the J segment 5 bases; nucleotides outside the gene matches: 3. Germline V gene sequence: CDR1 MNHNS, CDR2 SASEGT. The DNA of the CDR3 is TGTGCCAGCAGCTCGGACAGGGGGACCGGGGAGCTGTTTTTT. Translated, it gives CASSSDRGTGELFF.

V usage is TRBV6-5 and J usage is TRBJ1-1; D is unclear. V lost 5 bases to trimming and J lost 6 bases, with 16 bases between them. The CDR3 totals 14 residues. Germline CDR1 MNHEY, CDR2 SVGAGI. The CDR3 loop reads CASSTRPLHPEAFF. The CDR3 nucleotides read TGTGCCAGCAGTACCCGACCCCTTCATCCTGAAGCTTTCTTT.

The rearrangement joins TRBV10-3 to TRBJ2-1; D unclear. The germline CDR1 and CDR2 sequences are ENHRY and SYGVKD. The V end was cut by 7 bases, the J end by 9 bases, with 10 bases between. This CDR3 region has 11 residues. CDR3 loop: CAINIMGEQFF. The CDR3, as DNA: TGTGCCATCAACATTATGGGTGAGCAGTTCTTC.

This clonotype has just a few counts. This chain connects TRBV9 to TRBJ1-1, with D perhaps matching TRBD1 (5 bases). Trimming left V 0 bases short and J 3 bases short, with 12 bases between. The CDR3 length is 15 residues. Germline V gene data show CDR1 as SGDLS and CDR2 as YYNGEE. This CDR3 is CASSVAGGVYTEAFF. The CDR3 DNA follows: TGTGCCAGCAGCGTAGCTGGAGGGGTTTACACTGAAGCTTTCTTT.

This clonotype was counted a single time. CDR3 sequence (DNA): TGTGCCAGCAGTGAAACGGGGGACCCCTACAATGAGCAGTTCTTC. This encodes CASSETGDPYNEQFF. The rearrangement links TRBV2 to TRBJ2-1; D is possibly TRBD2 (6 bases). Per germline, CDR1 SNHLY and CDR2 FYNNEI. Trimming stripped 2 bases from V and 2 bases from J, with 10 bases between. This CDR3 is built from 15 residues.

The sample holds a few counts of this clonotype. V usage is TRBV5-4 and J usage is TRBJ2-3, with D possibly TRBD2 on 5 matching bases. There are 14 residues in the CDR3. CDR1 SGHNT and CDR2 YYREEE come from the germline V gene (reference sequence). Trimming pared 4 bases from V and 2 bases from J, leaving 11 bases between. The CDR3 region has the DNA TGTGCCAGCAGCCTGACTACCTCCACAGATACGCAGTATTTT. Residues: CASSLTTSTDTQYF.

The rearrangement links TRBV7-3 to TRBJ2-3; 7 nucleotides align to TRBD2. Germline assignment: CDR1 SGHTA and CDR2 FQGTGA. With V trimmed by 4 bases and J by 1 base, 5 bases remained unmatched. CDR3 length: 15 residues. CDR3 sequence: CASSSWGGGTDTQYF. CDR3 in DNA: TGTGCCAGCAGCTCCTGGGGGGGGGGCACAGATACGCAGTATTTT.

In its sample, this clonotype was seen many times. The rearrangement uses TRBV15 and TRBJ1-5, with 9 positions matching TRBD1. The CDR3 covers 13 residues. The V gene's germline CDR1 is LNHNV and CDR2 YYDKDF (reference sequence). Losses at the gene ends were 2 bases for V and 13 bases for J; bases not matched to a gene: 6. CDR3 sequence: CATSRTRDREQHF. Written as DNA, the CDR3 is TGTGCCACCAGCAGAACCCGGGACAGGGAACAGCATTTT.

The V and J genes are TRBV5-1 and TRBJ2-6, with 7 bases fitting TRBD2. V was clipped by 4 bases and J by 2 bases; unmatched bases: 6. The length of the CDR3 is 16 residues. Germline assignment: CDR1 SGHRS and CDR2 YFSETQ. Written as DNA, the CDR3 is TGCGCCAGCAGCCCAGCGGGGCTCGCTGGGGCCAACGTCCTGACTTTC. Its translation is CASSPAGLAGANVLTF.

V is TRBV10-3 and J is TRBJ2-7; D not resolved. The CDR3 consists of 12 residues. Germline lookup yields CDR1 ENHRY and CDR2 SYGVKD. Trimming removed 2 bases from V and 6 bases from J, with 8 bases in between. DNA of the CDR3: TGTGCCATCAGTGAGACCCTGCTCGAGCAGTACTTC. Protein: CAISETLLEQYF.

This clonotype appeared a few times. The DNA for the CDR3 is TGTGCCAGCAGCTTAGGGGGCGGGGACTCCAGCTCACCCCTCCACTTT. This sequence encodes CASSLGGGDSSSPLHF. The J gene is TRBJ1-6, the V gene TRBV7-8; a possible D gene is TRBD1 (5 bases). The V end was cut by 1 base, the J end by 10 bases, with 17 bases between. CDR1 and CDR2 from the germline V gene are SGHVS and FQNEAQ. The CDR3 is 16 amino acids.

The J gene is TRBJ2-1, the V gene TRBV20-1, with 8 bases that match TRBD2. CDR1 is DFQATT, CDR2 SNEGSKA, per germline (reference sequence). After removal of 2 bases from V and 0 bases from J, the junction contained 6 bases not matched to a gene. CDR3 size: 16 residues. The CDR3 reads CSARPPGLASYNEQFF. In DNA form, the CDR3 reads TGCAGTGCTAGACCCCCCGGACTAGCCTCCTACAATGAGCAGTTCTTC.

The table lists this clonotype with a few counts. The V gene is TRBV12-3 or TRBV12-4, the J gene TRBJ1-6; 8 positions agree with TRBD1. The CDR3 spans 15 residues. The trim removed 6 bases at V and 8 bases at J, leaving 9 bases unmatched. CDR3 DNA: TGTGCCAGCAGCCTTACCGGGACAGGTTATTCACCCCTCCACTTT. Translation gives CASSLTGTGYSPLHF.

This clonotype was counted only a few times. The chain joins TRBV5-1 to TRBJ2-1; TRBD2 might be the D (5 bases). From germline, CDR1 is SGHRS and CDR2 YFSETQ. The CDR3 has 15 amino acids. Trimming took 2 bases from V and 0 from J, leaving 9 bases between them. CDR3 sequence reads: CASSFTTTSYNEQFF. CDR3 nucleotides: TGCGCCAGCAGCTTTACGACTACCTCCTACAATGAGCAGTTCTTC.

This chain connects TRBV20-1 to TRBJ1-2; D possibly corresponds to TRBD1 (6 bases). The CDR3 is 13 residues long. From germline, CDR1 is DFQATT and CDR2 SNEGSKA (reference sequence). Trimming removed 5 bases from V and 6 bases from J, with 16 bases in between. Here the CDR3 reads CSADKGGSHGYTF. For the CDR3, the DNA is TGCAGTGCTGATAAAGGGGGGTCGCATGGCTACACCTTC.